The 5 T cell receptor beta chains below come from one sample, sequenced in a study of CD8+ T cells in alopecia areata. The authors extracted RNA and reverse transcribed it into cDNA as the sequencing template. Sequencing was performed with immunoSEQ multiplex PCR; in TCRdb, only in-frame clones are kept and a portion is missing. This sample has fewer than 250,000 clones, with around two fifths found just once. Treatment of the sample: oral pan-JAK inhibitor, 5-10 mg twice daily. This specimen was CD4+ T cells sorted from blood, taken around week 34, from a patient treated with tofacitinib. These receptors were obtained from a human donor with alopecia areata.

The rearrangement uses TRBV10-3 and TRBJ2-3; tentative D call: TRBD1 (5 bases). Germline assignment: CDR1 ENHRY and CDR2 SYGVKD. V lost 6 bases and J 3 bases, leaving 13 bases between the germline ends. CDR3 length equals 14 residues. CDR3 in DNA: TGTGCCATCAGGACAGACCAGATAACAGATACGCAGTATTTT. Its translation: CAIRTDQITDTQYF.

V and J are TRBV29-1 and TRBJ2-7; D unclear. The germline V gene has CDR1 SQVTM and CDR2 ANQGSEA. Deletions cut 2 bases from V and 5 bases from J, with 16 bases between. This CDR3 is built from 14 residues. In DNA, the CDR3 is TGCAGCGTTGAACTGGGCCTGGGCAGCGACGAGCAGTACTTC. This translates into CSVELGLGSDEQYF.

This clone came up a few times. The rearrangement links TRBV5-8 to TRBJ1-2, with a weak D call TRBD1 (6 bases). CDR3 length: 14 amino acids. The germline CDR1 and CDR2 sequences are SGHTS and YDEGEE. V gave up 3 bases and J gave up 3 bases, with 12 bases separating them. CDR3 sequence (DNA): TGTGCCAGCAGCTCTACGACAGGCGACTATGGCTACACCTTC. Translation gives CASSSTTGDYGYTF.

The genes are TRBV30 and TRBJ1-4, with D unresolved. The CDR3 has 13 amino acids. Germline-derived CDR1 and CDR2 are GTSNPN and SVGIG (reference sequence). The germline V and J ends were trimmed by 6 bases and 5 bases, with 13 bases remaining between them. CDR3 residues: CACWWNNNEKLFF. The CDR3 nucleotides read TGTGCCTGTTGGTGGAACAACAATGAAAAACTGTTTTTT.

This clone was observed a few times. The DNA of the CDR3 is TGCAGCGTTGAAGCGACGAGGGACGGATACTACGAGCAGTACTTC. Translated: CSVEATRDGYYEQYF. V and J are TRBV29-1 and TRBJ2-7; TRBD1 or TRBD2 may be the D gene (5 bases each). Germline assignment: CDR1 SQVTM and CDR2 ANQGSEA. Trimming pared 1 base from V and 3 bases from J, leaving 16 bases between. The CDR3 runs 15 residues.